The entry below gives a single T cell receptor (beta chain) sequence along with its context. Trimming took off 2 bases at V and 5 bases at J, with 8 bases between the two ends. Per germline, CDR1 SGDLS and CDR2 YYNGEE. The CDR3 totals 13 residues. TCRdb reanalysed the 5' RACE reads using MiXCR and keeps one entry per CDR3 protein. The sample lists hundreds of thousands of distinct CDR3 sequences; about 20% were seen once. This record belongs to a study of T-cell memory formation after mild COVID-19. The wider study: TCR clusters were largely donor specific.

The clonotype originates from an adult woman who had mild COVID-19 (a few samples of this study predate the infection). Cell type and time point are not known. The V gene is TRBV9, the J gene TRBJ2-1; D may be TRBD2 (6 bases). The sequenced material came from PBMCs or a T cell subset sorted from them (not recorded which). CDR3 in amino acids: CASSVGGNNEQFF. CDR3 bases: TGTGCCAGCAGCGTTGGCGGGAACAATGAGCAGTTCTTC.